What follows is one TCR beta chain and its context. The antigen is not known. Trimming stripped 1 base from V and 15 bases from J, with 22 bases between. This CDR3 has 15 amino acids. Germline CDR1 reads SGHTA; CDR2 reads FQGNSA. Here immunoSEQ multiplex PCR was the method, and the copy in TCRdb shows in-frame clones only, minus some. This table holds more than 80,000 clones, over 75% found once. These data originate in a study of T cell responses to AZD1222 COVID-19 vaccine. Points from the study as a whole: Vaccine-related CD4 TCRs covered spike, predominating at 160-218 and 743-854.

The TCR comes from an adult in good health. The chain employs TRBV7-2 and TRBJ2-1; D is tentatively TRBD1 or TRBD2 (5 bases each). The specimen comprised peripheral blood, sampled on day 0 of AZD1222 vaccination. The CDR3 loop reads CASSLGLPGRDLGFF. In DNA, the CDR3 is TGTGCCAGCAGCTTAGGCTTACCGGGACGGGATTTGGGGTTCTTC.